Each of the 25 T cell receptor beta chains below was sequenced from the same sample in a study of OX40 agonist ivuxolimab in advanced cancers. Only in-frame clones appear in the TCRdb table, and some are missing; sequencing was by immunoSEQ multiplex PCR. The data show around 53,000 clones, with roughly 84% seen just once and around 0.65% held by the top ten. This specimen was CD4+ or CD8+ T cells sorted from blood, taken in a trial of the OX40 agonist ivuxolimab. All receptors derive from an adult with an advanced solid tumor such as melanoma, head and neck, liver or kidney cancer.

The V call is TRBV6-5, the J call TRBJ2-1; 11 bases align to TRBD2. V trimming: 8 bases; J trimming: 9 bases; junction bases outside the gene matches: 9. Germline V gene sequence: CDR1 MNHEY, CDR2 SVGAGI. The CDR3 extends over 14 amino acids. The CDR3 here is CASWGIAGGLEQFF. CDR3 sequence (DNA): TGTGCCAGCTGGGGGATAGCGGGAGGGCTTGAGCAGTTCTTC.

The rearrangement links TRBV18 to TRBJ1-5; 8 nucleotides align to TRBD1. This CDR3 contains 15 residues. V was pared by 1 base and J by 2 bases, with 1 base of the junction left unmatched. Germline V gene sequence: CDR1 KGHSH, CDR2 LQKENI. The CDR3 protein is CASSPQGQGNQPQHF. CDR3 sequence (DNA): TGTGCCAGCTCACCACAGGGACAGGGCAATCAGCCCCAGCATTTT.

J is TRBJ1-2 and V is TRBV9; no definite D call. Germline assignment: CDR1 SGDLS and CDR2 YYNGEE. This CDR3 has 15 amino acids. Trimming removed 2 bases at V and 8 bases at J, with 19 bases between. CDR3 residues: CASSVGQESIWGYTF. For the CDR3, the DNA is TGTGCCAGCAGCGTTGGGCAGGAGTCTATATGGGGCTACACCTTC.

The CDR3 DNA sequence: TGTGCCAGCAGCGCCCGCGGGGGGGCGAGGAATGAGCAGTTCTTC. It codes for CASSARGGARNEQFF. This chain links TRBV9 with TRBJ2-1, with 9 nucleotides matching TRBD2. Germline trimming cut 3 bases from V and 7 bases from J; bases unmatched to any gene: 8. The CDR3 contains 15 residues. From germline, CDR1 is SGDLS and CDR2 YYNGEE.

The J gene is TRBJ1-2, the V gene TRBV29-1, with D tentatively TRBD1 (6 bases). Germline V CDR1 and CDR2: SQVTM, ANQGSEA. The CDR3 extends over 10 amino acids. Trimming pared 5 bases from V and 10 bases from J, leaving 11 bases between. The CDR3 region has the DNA TGCAGCGTTAGGGGGAGGGCCTACACCTTC. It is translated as CSVRGRAYTF.

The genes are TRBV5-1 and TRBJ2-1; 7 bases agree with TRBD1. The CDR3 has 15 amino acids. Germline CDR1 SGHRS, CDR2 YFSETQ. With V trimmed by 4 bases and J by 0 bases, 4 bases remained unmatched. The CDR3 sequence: CASSPDRNSYNEQFF. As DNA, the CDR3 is TGCGCCAGCAGCCCGGACAGGAACTCCTACAATGAGCAGTTCTTC.

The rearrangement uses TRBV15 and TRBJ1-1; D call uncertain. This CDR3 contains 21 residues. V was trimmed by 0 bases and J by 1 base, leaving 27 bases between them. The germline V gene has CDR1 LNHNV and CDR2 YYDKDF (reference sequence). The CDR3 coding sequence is TGTGCCACCAGCAGAGATGGATGGGAGCTCCCGTTATCGCTGAAGAACACTGAAGCTTTCTTT. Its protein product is CATSRDGWELPLSLKNTEAFF.

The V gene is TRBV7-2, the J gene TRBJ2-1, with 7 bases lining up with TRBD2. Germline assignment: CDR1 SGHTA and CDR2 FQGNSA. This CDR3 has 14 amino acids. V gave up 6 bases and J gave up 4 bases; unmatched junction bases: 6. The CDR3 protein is CASSYPGLYNEQFF. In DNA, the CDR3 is TGTGCCAGCAGTTATCCGGGACTATACAATGAGCAGTTCTTC.

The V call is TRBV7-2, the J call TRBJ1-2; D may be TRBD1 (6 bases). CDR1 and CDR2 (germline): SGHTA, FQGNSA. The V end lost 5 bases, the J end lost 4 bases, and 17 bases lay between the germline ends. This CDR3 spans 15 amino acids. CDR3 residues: CASSPARGRRYGYTF. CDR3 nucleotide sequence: TGTGCCAGCAGCCCGGCCCGGGGGCGACGCTATGGCTACACCTTC.

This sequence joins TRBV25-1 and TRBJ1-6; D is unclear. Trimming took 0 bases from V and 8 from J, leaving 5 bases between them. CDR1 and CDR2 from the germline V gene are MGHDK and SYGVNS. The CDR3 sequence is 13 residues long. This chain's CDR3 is CASSEYRDSPLHF. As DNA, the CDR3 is TGTGCCAGCAGTGAATATAGGGATTCACCCCTCCACTTT.

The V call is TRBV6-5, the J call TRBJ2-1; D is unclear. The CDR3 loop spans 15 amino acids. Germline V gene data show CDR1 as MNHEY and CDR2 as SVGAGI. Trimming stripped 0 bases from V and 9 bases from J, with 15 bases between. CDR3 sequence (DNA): TGTGCCAGCAGTTACTCTGGACCAACTCGTAGTGAGCAGTTCTTC. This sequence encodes CASSYSGPTRSEQFF.

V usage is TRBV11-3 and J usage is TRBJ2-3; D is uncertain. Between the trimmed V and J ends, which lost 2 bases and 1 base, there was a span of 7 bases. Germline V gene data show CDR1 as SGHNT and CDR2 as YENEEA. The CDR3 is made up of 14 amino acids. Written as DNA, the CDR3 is TGTGCCAGCAGCTTAAATGAGGGCACAGATACGCAGTATTTT. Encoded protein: CASSLNEGTDTQYF.

CDR3 in DNA: TGTGCCAGCAGTCAGGGGGCTTACGAGCAGTACTTC. Its protein product is CASSQGAYEQYF. This chain links TRBV6-6 with TRBJ2-7; 8 bases fit TRBD1. CDR3 length: 12 residues. Germline V CDR1 and CDR2: MNHNY, SVGAGI (reference sequence). V lost 5 bases and J lost 4; bases outside the gene matches: 1.

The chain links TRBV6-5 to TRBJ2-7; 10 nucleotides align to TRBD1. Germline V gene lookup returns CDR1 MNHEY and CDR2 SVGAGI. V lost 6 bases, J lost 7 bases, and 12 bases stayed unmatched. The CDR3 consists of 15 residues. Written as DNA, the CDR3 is TGTGCCAGCAGCCACCCGGGACAGGGGTCCGTGGAGCAGTACTTC. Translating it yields CASSHPGQGSVEQYF.

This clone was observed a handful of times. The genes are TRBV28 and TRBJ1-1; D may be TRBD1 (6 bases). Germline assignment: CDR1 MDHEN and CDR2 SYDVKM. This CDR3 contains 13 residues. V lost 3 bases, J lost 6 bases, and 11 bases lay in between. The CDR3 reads CASSFEDRSEAFF. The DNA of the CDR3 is TGTGCCAGCAGTTTCGAAGACAGGTCTGAAGCTTTCTTT.

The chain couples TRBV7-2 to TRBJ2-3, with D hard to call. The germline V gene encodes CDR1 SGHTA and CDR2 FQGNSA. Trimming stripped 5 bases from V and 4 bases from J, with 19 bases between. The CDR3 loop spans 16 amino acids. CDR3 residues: CASSRAPVTPPDTQYF. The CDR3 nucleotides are TGTGCCAGCAGCCGGGCCCCAGTAACCCCCCCAGATACGCAGTATTTT.

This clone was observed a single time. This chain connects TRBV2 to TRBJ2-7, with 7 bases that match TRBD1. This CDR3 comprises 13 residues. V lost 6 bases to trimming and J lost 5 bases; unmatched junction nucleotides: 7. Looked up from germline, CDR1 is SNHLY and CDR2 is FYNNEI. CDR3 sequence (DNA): TGTGCCAGCAGGGGACAGTCCAAGGACGAGCAGTACTTC. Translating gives CASRGQSKDEQYF.

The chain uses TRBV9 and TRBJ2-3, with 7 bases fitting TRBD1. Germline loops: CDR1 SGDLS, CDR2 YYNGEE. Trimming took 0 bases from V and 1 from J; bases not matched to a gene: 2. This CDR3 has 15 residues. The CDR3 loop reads CASSVATGGTDTQYF. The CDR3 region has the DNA TGTGCCAGCAGCGTAGCAACAGGGGGCACAGATACGCAGTATTTT.

The CDR3 DNA reads TGTGCCAGCAGCCCTCGTTCACCCCTCCACTTT. It yields the protein CASSPRSPLHF. The chain uses TRBV6-5 and TRBJ1-6; D is unresolved. Per germline, CDR1 MNHEY and CDR2 SVGAGI. The CDR3 has 11 residues. V was clipped by 6 bases and J by 9 bases, with 6 bases between them.

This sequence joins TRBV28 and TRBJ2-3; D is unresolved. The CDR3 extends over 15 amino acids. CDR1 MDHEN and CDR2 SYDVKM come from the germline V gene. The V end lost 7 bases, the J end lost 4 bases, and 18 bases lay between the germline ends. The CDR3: CASTPPGDQADTQYF. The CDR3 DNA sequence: TGTGCCAGCACGCCCCCGGGCGATCAGGCAGATACGCAGTATTTT. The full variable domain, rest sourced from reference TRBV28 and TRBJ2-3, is DVKVTQSSRYLVKRTGEKVFLECVQDMDHENMFWYRQDPGLGLRLIYFSYDVKMKEKGDIPEGYSVSREKKERFSLILESASTNQTSMYLCASTPPGDQADTQYFGPGTRLTVL.

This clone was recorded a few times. The CDR3 spells CASSLGAGLAKNIQYF. The CDR3 DNA reads TGTGCCAGCAGCTTAGGGGCGGGGCTGGCCAAAAACATTCAGTACTTC. This sequence joins TRBV7-9 and TRBJ2-4; tentative D call: TRBD2 (6 bases). The CDR3 runs 16 residues. Trimming pared 1 base from V and 1 base from J, leaving 11 bases between. CDR1 and CDR2 (germline): SEHNR, FQNEAQ (reference sequence).

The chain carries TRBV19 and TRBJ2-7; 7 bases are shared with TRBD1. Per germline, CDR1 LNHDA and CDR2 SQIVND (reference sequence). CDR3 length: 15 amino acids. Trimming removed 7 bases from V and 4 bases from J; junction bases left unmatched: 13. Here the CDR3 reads CASNEGGRGGYEQYF. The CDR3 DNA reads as TGTGCCAGTAATGAAGGGGGCCGGGGTGGATACGAGCAGTACTTC.

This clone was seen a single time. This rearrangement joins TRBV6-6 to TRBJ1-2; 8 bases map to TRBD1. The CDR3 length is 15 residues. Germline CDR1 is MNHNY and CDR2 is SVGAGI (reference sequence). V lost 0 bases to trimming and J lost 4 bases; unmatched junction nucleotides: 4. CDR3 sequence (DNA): TGTGCCAGCAGTTACTCAGGACAGGGAGGCTATGGCTACACCTTC. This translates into CASSYSGQGGYGYTF.

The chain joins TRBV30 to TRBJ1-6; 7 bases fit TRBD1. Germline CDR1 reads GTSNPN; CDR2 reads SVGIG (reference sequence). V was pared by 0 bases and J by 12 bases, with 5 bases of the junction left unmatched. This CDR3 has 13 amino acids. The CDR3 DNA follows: TGTGCCTGGAGTGTGGAGACAGGGCTACCCCTCCACTTT. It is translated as CAWSVETGLPLHF.

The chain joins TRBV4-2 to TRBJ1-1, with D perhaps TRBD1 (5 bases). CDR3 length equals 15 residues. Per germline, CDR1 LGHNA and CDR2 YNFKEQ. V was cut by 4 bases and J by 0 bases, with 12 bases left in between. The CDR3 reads CASSPYSTVNTEAFF. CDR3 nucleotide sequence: TGTGCCAGCAGCCCCTACTCGACAGTGAACACTGAAGCTTTCTTT.